The 8 T cell receptor beta chains below come from one sample, sequenced in a study of T cell changes during pregnancy in multiple sclerosis. The protocol was immunoSEQ multiplex PCR, while the TCRdb copy is restricted to in-frame clones and leaves out a portion. The table lists about 89,000 clones, roughly nine tenths of them singletons. The sample here was peripheral blood, taken after pregnancy. The receptors were gathered from a female donor in good health, enrolled as a control in a pregnancy study.

This chain links TRBV23-1 with TRBJ2-2; TRBD1 matches at 7 bases. TRBV23-1 is an open reading frame, and its role is uncertain. This CDR3 region has 15 residues. The V gene end was trimmed by 6 bases and the J gene end by 4 bases; junction bases not matched to a gene: 8. This CDR3 reads CASRLQGKGTGELFF. CDR3 nucleotide sequence: TGCGCCAGCAGACTACAGGGGAAGGGCACCGGGGAGCTGTTTTTT.

This clone was detected only once. The DNA of the CDR3 is TGTGCCAGCAGCGAAGATAAGAGCGCTAACTATGGCTACACCTTC. It encodes CASSEDKSANYGYTF. V is TRBV7-9 and J is TRBJ1-2; no firm D call. The CDR3 loop spans 15 amino acids. V dropped 5 bases and J dropped 0 bases, with 13 bases sitting between them. Germline CDR1 and CDR2: SEHNR and FQNEAQ (reference sequence).

The chain combines TRBV18 with TRBJ2-1; weak D call: TRBD1 (6 bases). CDR3 size: 15 residues. Per germline, CDR1 KGHSH and CDR2 LQKENI. Trimming stripped 4 bases from V and 8 bases from J, with 18 bases between. DNA for the CDR3: TGTGCCAGCTCACTTGACATAGCAGGGGCGGATGAGCAGTTCTTC. Translated, it gives CASSLDIAGADEQFF.

The J gene is TRBJ2-1, the V gene TRBV7-2; 7 bases align to TRBD1. The CDR3 totals 15 residues. The V gene end was trimmed by 5 bases and the J gene end by 5 bases; junction bases not matched to a gene: 9. From germline, CDR1 is SGHTA and CDR2 FQGNSA. CDR3 sequence (DNA): TGTGCCAGCAGCCTCCCCAGGGGGATTAACAATGAGCAGTTCTTC. This codes for CASSLPRGINNEQFF.

The chain joins TRBV5-4 to TRBJ2-5, with D possibly TRBD1 on 7 matching bases. The CDR3 has 14 amino acids. Germline V gene sequence: CDR1 SGHNT, CDR2 YYREEE (reference sequence). V was clipped by 7 bases and J by 0 bases, with 13 bases between them. Here the CDR3 reads CASQGGTDQETQYF. CDR3 DNA sequence: TGTGCCAGCCAAGGAGGGACAGACCAAGAGACCCAGTACTTC.

This CDR3 reads CASRPSPGTSGTDTQYF. In DNA, the CDR3 is TGTGCCAGCAGACCTTCTCCGGGGACTAGCGGCACAGATACGCAGTATTTT. This chain uses TRBV7-8 with TRBJ2-3; 10 positions agree with TRBD2. CDR1 and CDR2 (germline): SGHVS, FQNEAQ. The CDR3 totals 17 residues. Losses at the gene ends were 6 bases for V and 1 base for J; bases not matched to a gene: 10.

V gene TRBV19 combines with J gene TRBJ1-3; D may be TRBD1 (6 bases). V lost 3 bases and J 11 bases, leaving 17 bases between the germline ends. The CDR3 is made up of 14 amino acids. Germline CDR1 and CDR2: LNHDA and SQIVND (reference sequence). This chain's CDR3 is CASSIGDRTTSIYF. The DNA for the CDR3 is TGTGCCAGTAGTATCGGTGACAGGACCACTTCCATATATTTT.

The gene calls are TRBV7-2 and TRBJ1-6, with 8 bases lining up with TRBD1. The CDR3 has 13 residues. The germline CDR1 and CDR2 sequences are SGHTA and FQGNSA. Trimming took 6 bases from V and 10 from J; bases not matched to a gene: 5. The CDR3, as DNA: TGTGCCAGCAGTCCAACAGGGGGATCACCCCTCCACTTT. This translates into CASSPTGGSPLHF.